Ten or more counts support the clone carrying this T cell receptor (beta chain). Antigen unknown. An end of the junction does not agree with germline; a read error may underlie this. Amplification targeted the TCR beta CDR3 regions, with RNA transcripts as the source material. HTBI primers served in a first-round RT-PCR, which a second-round multiplex PCR followed. From the multiplex PCR reads, TCRdb called clonotypes with MiXCR, one entry per CDR3 protein. Among under 350,000 distinct CDR3 sequences listed, roughly a sixth were seen once. The sample is drawn from a study of Graves' ophthalmopathy and Graves' hyperthyroidism. Germline V CDR1 and CDR2: LNHDA, SQIVND (reference sequence). This CDR3 has 11 residues. Pregnant or lactating patients and those with other autoimmune diseases or uncontrolled infections were excluded. Whole-study results and caveats: Most expanded thyroid clonotypes above 0.001 frequency also appeared in blood. Stable hyperthyroidism and ophthalmopathy were told apart by a 13-signature model, which achieved about 88% sensitivity and roughly 80% specificity.

What was sequenced was peripheral blood. The TCR originated in an adult man with Graves' ophthalmopathy. The rearrangement uses TRBV19 and TRBJ2-7; D remains ambiguous. CDR3 bases: TGCAAAGGATATCCCCTCTACGAGCAGTACTTC. Translated, it gives CKGYPLYEQYF.